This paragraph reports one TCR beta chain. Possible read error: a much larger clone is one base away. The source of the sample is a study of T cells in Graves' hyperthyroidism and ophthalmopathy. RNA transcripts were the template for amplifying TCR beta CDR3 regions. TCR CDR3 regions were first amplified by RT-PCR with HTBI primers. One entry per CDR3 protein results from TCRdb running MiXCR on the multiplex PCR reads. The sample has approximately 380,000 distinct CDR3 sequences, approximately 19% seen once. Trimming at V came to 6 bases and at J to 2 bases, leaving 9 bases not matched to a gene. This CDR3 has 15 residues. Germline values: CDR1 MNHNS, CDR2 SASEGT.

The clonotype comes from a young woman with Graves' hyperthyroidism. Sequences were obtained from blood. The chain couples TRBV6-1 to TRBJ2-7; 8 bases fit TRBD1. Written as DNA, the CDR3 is TGTGCCAGCAGCCAACTTGGACAGGGACCCTACGAGCAGTACTTC. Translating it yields CASSQLGQGPYEQYF.